Detailed here is one T cell receptor (beta chain). Antigen unknown. Treatment of the sample: randomized to nivolumab then ipilimumab (arm A) or the reverse (arm B). The data derive from a study of sequential checkpoint blockade in melanoma. Study-wide background: First-line arms were nivolumab then ipilimumab, or the reverse, randomized 1:1. Each arm's sequence ended with maintenance nivolumab. Study-wide results and limits: T-cell fraction and clonality followed PD-L1 and CD8+ counts, not mutational load.

V was cut by 0 bases and J by 11 bases, with 7 bases left in between. The CDR3 extends over 12 amino acids. CDR1 is MNHGY and CDR2 is SAAAGT in the germline V gene. Profiled with immunoSEQ multiplex PCR; TCRdb holds only in-frame clones, not every one. The sample yields roughly 1,600 clones, under 25% seen once. The J gene is TRBJ2-2, the V gene TRBV6-8; D not certain. This TCR derives from a human donor with melanoma. Here the sequenced sample was tumor tissue (inferred from file names), taken from a patient given nivolumab and ipilimumab in sequence. CDR3 nucleotides: TGTGCCAGCAGTTACTCTTTAGTAGAGCTGTTTTTT. Translation: CASSYSLVELFF.